This TCR beta chain was recorded in a study of T cell changes during pregnancy in multiple sclerosis. Trimming pared 1 base from V and 4 bases from J, leaving 13 bases between. Looked up from germline, CDR1 is MGHRA and CDR2 is YSYEKL. The CDR3 totals 15 residues. The data were produced by immunoSEQ multiplex PCR, yet TCRdb's version contains in-frame clones alone and is incomplete. This sample carries around 29,000 clones, just over 90% of them seen once, and the ten largest clones take around 0.71%. Sequencing was performed on CD4+ T cells from peripheral blood mononuclear cells, taken in the first trimester of pregnancy. This rearrangement joins TRBV4-1 to TRBJ1-2; TRBD1 is a possible D gene (5 bases). The clonotype comes from a female donor with multiple sclerosis, enrolled in a pregnancy study. CDR3 bases: TGCGCCAGCAGCCAAGGGACCAGGGTCCCCTATGGCTACACCTTC. Amino acids: CASSQGTRVPYGYTF.